This TCR beta chain was recorded in a study of T cells in Graves' hyperthyroidism and ophthalmopathy. Many counts were recorded for this clonotype. Amplification of TCR beta CDR3 regions used RNA as the template. The TCR CDR3 first-round RT-PCR relied on the HTBI primer set. TCRdb analysed the multiplex PCR reads with MiXCR anew, one entry per CDR3 protein. Of under 300,000 distinct CDR3 sequences in the sample, approximately 15% were seen once. The sequencing input was blood. This clonotype originated in a woman in her 40s with Graves' hyperthyroidism that later progressed to Graves' ophthalmopathy.

CDR3 region: CASRIERLSSYNEQFF. In DNA form, the CDR3 reads TGTGCCAGCAGAATCGAGCGCCTGAGCTCCTACAATGAGCAGTTCTTC. V and J are TRBV6-1 and TRBJ2-1; D remains unclear. Germline CDR1 reads MNHNS; CDR2 reads SASEGT. The CDR3 covers 16 residues. Trimming removed 6 bases at V and 0 bases at J, with 15 bases between.